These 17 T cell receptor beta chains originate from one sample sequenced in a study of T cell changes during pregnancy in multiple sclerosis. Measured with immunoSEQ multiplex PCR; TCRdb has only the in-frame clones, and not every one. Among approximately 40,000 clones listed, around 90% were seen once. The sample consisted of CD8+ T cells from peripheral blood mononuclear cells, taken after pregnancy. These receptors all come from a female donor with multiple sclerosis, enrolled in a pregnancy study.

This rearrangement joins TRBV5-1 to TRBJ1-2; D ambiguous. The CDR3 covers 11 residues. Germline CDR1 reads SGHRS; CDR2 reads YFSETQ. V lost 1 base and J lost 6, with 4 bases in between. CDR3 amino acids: CASSLTDGYTF. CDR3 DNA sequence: TGCGCCAGCAGCTTGACTGATGGCTACACCTTC. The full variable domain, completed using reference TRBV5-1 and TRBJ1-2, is KAGVTQTPRYLIKTRGQQVTLSCSPISGHRSVSWYQQTPGQGLQFLFEYFSETQRNKGNFPGRFSGRQFSNSRSEMNVSTLELGDSALYLCASSLTDGYTFGSGTRLTVV.

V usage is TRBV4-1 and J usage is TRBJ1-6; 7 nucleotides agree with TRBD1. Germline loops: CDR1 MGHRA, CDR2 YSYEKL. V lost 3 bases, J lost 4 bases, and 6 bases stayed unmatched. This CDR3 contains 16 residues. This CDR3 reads CASSQGQTLYNSPLHF. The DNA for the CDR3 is TGCGCCAGCAGCCAGGGACAGACTCTTTATAATTCACCCCTCCACTTT.

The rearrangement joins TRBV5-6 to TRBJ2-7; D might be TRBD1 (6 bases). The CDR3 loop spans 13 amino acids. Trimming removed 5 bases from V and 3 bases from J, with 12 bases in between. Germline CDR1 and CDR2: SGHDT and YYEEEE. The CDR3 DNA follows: TGTGCCAGCAGTTGGAGACAGGACTACGAGCAGTACTTC. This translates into CASSWRQDYEQYF.

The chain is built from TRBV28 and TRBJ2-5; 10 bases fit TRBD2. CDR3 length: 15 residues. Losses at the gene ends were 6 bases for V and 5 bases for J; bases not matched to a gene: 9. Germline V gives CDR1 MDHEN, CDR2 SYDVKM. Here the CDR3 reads CASRGASGRAETQYF. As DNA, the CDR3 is TGTGCCAGCAGGGGGGCCAGCGGGAGGGCGGAGACCCAGTACTTC. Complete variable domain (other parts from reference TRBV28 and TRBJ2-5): DVKVTQSSRYLVKRTGEKVFLECVQDMDHENMFWYRQDPGLGLRLIYFSYDVKMKEKGDIPEGYSVSREKKERFSLILESASTNQTSMYLCASRGASGRAETQYFGPGTRLLVL.

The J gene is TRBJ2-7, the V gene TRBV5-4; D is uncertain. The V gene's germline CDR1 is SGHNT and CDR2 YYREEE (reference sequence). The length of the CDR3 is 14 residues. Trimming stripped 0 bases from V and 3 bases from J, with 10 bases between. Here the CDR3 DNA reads TGTGCCAGCAGCTTGGCCCGAGGTATCTACGAGCAGTACTTC. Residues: CASSLARGIYEQYF.

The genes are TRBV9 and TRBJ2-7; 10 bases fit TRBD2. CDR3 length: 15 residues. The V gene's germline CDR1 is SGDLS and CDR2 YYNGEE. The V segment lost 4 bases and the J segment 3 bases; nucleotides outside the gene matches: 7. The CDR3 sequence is CASSPASGRVYEQYF. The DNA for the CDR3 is TGTGCCAGCAGCCCTGCTAGCGGGAGAGTCTACGAGCAGTACTTC.

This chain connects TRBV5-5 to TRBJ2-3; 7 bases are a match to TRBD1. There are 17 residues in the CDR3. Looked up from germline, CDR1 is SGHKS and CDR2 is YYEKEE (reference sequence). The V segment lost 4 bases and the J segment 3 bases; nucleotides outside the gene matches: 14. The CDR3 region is CASSRHKQGTGTDTQYF. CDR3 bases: TGTGCCAGCAGCCGACATAAACAGGGGACGGGGACAGATACGCAGTATTTT.

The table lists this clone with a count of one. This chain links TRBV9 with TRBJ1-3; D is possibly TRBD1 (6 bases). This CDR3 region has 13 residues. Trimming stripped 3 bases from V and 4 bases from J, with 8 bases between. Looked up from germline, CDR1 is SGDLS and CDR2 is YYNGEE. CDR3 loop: CASSAGDGNTIYF. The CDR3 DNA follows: TGTGCCAGCAGCGCAGGGGACGGAAACACCATATATTTT.

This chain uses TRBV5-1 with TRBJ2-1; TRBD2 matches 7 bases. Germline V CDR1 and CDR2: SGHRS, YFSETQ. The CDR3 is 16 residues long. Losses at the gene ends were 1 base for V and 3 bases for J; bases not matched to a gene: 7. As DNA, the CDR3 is TGCGCCAGCAGCTTGCGAGAGCGGGGTTTCTACAATGAGCAGTTCTTC. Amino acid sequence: CASSLRERGFYNEQFF.

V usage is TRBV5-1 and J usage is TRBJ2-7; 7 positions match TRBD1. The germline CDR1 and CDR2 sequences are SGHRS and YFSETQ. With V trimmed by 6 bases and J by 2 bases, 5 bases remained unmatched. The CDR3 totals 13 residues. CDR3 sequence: CASTADRAYEQYF. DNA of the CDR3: TGCGCCAGCACCGCCGACAGGGCCTACGAGCAGTACTTC.

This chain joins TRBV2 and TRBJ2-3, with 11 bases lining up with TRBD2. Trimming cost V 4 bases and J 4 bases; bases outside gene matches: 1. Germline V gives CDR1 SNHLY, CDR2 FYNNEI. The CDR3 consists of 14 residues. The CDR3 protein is CASSVAGGPDTQYF. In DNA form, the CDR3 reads TGTGCCAGCAGTGTAGCGGGGGGGCCAGATACGCAGTATTTT.

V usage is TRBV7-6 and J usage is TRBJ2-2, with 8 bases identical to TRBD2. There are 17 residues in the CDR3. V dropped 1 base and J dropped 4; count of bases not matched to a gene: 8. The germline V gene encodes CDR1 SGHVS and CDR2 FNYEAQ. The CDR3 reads CASSLVGGEERTGELFF. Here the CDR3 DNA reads TGTGCCAGCAGCTTAGTCGGGGGGGAGGAACGCACCGGGGAGCTGTTTTTT. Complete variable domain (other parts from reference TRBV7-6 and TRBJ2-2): GAGVSQSPRYKVTKRGQDVALRCDPISGHVSLYWYRQALGQGPEFLTYFNYEAQQDKSGLPNDRFSAERPEGSISTLTIQRTEQRDSAMYRCASSLVGGEERTGELFFGEGSRLTVL.

The CDR3 sequence is CAWSVASVGGELFF. CDR3 sequence (DNA): TGTGCCTGGAGTGTTGCTAGCGTGGGCGGGGAGCTGTTTTTT. The rearrangement joins TRBV30 to TRBJ2-2, with a weak D call TRBD2 (6 bases). Germline V gene lookup returns CDR1 GTSNPN and CDR2 SVGIG (reference sequence). The CDR3 is 14 amino acids. Trimming took 0 bases from V and 7 from J, leaving 12 bases between them.

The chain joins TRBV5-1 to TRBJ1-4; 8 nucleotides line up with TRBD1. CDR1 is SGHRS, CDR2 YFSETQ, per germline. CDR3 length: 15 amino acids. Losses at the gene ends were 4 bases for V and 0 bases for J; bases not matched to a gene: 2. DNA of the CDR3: TGCGCCAGCAGCCGGGACAGGCCAACTAATGAAAAACTGTTTTTT. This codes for CASSRDRPTNEKLFF.

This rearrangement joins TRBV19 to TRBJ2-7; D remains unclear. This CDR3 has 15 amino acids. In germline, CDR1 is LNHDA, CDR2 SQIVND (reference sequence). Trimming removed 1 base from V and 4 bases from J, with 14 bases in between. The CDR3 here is CASSIGPGFTYEQYF. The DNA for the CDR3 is TGTGCCAGTAGTATAGGTCCCGGGTTCACGTACGAGCAGTACTTC.

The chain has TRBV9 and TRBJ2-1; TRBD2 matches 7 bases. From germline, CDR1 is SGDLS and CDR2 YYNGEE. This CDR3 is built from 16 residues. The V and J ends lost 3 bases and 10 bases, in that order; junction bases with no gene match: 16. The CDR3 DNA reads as TGTGCCAGCAGCGGCGGAGATGGGGGGGTCCCCTTCGAGCAGTTCTTC. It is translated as CASSGGDGGVPFEQFF.

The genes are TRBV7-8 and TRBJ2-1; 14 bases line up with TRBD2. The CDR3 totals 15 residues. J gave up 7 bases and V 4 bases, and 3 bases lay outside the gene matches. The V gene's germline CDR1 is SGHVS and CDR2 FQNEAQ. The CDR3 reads CASSSRLAGGNEQFF. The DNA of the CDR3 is TGTGCCAGCAGCTCGAGACTAGCGGGAGGGAATGAGCAGTTCTTC.